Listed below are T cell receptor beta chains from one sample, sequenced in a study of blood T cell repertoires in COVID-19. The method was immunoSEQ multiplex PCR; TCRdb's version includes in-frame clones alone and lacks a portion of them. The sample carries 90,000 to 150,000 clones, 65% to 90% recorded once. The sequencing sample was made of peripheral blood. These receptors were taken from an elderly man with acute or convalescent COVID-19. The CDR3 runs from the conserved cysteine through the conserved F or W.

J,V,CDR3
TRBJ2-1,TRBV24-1,CATSDSRGGPAYNEQFF
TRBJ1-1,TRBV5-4,CASSRTGTANTEAFF
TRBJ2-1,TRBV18,CASSRTSGGFEQFF
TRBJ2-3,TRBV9,CASSAQGKDTQYF
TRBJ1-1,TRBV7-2,CASSLQGADTEAFF
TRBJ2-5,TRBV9,CASSVAAGGQETQYF
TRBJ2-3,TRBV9,CASSVLTGADTQYF
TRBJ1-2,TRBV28,CASRAGVVYGYTF
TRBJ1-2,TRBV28,CASSTPGRGYGYTF
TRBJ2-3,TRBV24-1,CATSGWTDPDTQYF
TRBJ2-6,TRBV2,CASTYAGANVLTF
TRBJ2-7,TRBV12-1,CASSWLVTTYEQYF
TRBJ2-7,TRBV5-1,CASRMTGAALYEQYF
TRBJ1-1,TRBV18,CASSPLQSRSTEAFF
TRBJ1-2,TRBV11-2,CASTDFGSYGYTF
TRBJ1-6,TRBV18,CASSPSGDNSPLHF
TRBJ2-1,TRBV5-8,CASSVESSYNEQFF
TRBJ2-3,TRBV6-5,CASSRSTSTDTQYF
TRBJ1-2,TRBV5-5,CASSFTGGYGYTF
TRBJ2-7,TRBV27,CASSIQAGTGEQYF
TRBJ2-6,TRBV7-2,CASSLGLPGVFGANVLTF
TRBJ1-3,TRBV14,CASSPSWGQAGSGNTIYF
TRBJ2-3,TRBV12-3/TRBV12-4,CASRSTGADTQYF
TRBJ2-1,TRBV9,CASSVGGLALNEQFF
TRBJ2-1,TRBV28,CASRNSGGNNNEQFF
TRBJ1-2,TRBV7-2,CASSPTGAFSGYTF
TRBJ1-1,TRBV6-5,CASSPPTTGGTEAFF
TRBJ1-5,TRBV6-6,CASTPRGALNQPQHF
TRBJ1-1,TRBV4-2,CASSQGELNTEAFF
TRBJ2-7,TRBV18,CASSQTGDGEQYF
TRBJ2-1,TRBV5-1,CASTMVAGGAGGQFF
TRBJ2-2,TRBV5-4,CASSSQGAGTGELFF
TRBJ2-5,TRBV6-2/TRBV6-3,CASSDRTGTGEQTQYF
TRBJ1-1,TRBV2,CATAGAKNTEAFF
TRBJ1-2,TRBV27,CASSKDSYYGYTF
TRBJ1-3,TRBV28,CASSTGGNTIYF
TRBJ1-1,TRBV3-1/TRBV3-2,CASSQARGAETEAFF
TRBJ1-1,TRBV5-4,CASSLAQGQRTEAFF
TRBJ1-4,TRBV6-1,CASSEYRGLVNEKLFF
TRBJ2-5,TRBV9,CASSFGLAGAETQYF
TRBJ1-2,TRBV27,CASSREDRGHGYTF
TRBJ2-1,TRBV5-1,CASSRSGSSYNEQFF
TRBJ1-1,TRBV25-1,CASTGPLNTEAFF
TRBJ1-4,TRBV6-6,CASSYSEGNEKLFF
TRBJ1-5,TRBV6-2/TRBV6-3,CASSYMFYQPQHF
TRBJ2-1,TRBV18,CASSPASKNEQFF
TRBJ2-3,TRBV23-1,CASNFGQGADTQYF
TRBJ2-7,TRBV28,CASSSLRQGTSHEQYF
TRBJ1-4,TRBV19,CASSRYIPTNEKLFF
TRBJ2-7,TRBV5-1,CASSLGGTAYEQYF
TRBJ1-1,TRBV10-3,CAISVAGLNTEAFF
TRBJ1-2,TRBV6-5,CASSYGQGANYGYTF
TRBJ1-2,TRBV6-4,CASSDQAGSVYGYTF